A selection of T cell receptor beta chains follows, all from one sample in a study of shared clonotypes between healthy human individuals. Measured with immunoSEQ multiplex PCR; TCRdb has only the in-frame clones, and not every one. The sample yields 1.5 million to 2.5 million clones, over 85% seen once. Input material: naive CD8+ T cells sorted from blood. The receptor source for this set is a man aged 18 to 35 in good health. CDR3s include the opening cysteine and the closing phenylalanine or tryptophan. The order of the fields is CDR3 length, D gene, J gene, clone size, V gene, CDR3 DNA, CDR3 protein. The D gene is left open where the match is weak. Some rows mark clone size as missing; the rest say once, few, many or name a class of expanded clone.

len: 12
d_gene: -
j_gene: TRBJ2-5
abundance: -
v_gene: TRBV27
CDR3nt: TGTGCCAGCAGGAATCATGGAGAGACCCAGTACTTC
CDR3aa: CASRNHGETQYF

len: 14
d_gene: -
j_gene: TRBJ2-1
abundance: -
v_gene: TRBV7-9
CDR3nt: TGTGCCAGCAGCCAAATAGCGGAATACAATGAGCAGTTCTTC
CDR3aa: CASSQIAEYNEQFF

len: 14
d_gene: TRBD2
j_gene: TRBJ2-1
abundance: -
v_gene: TRBV13
CDR3nt: TGTGCCAGCACCCTAGCGACTAGCGAGAATGAGCAGTTCTTC
CDR3aa: CASTLATSENEQFF

len: 14
d_gene: -
j_gene: TRBJ2-3
abundance: -
v_gene: TRBV29-1
CDR3nt: TGCAGCGTTGTGGGCGGGATGGCAACAGATACGCAGTATTTT
CDR3aa: CSVVGGMATDTQYF

len: 15
d_gene: -
j_gene: TRBJ2-7
abundance: -
v_gene: TRBV27
CDR3nt: TGTGCCAGCAGTTTATACCCAGGGGAGGGTTACGAGCAGTACTTC
CDR3aa: CASSLYPGEGYEQYF

len: 14
d_gene: -
j_gene: TRBJ2-1
abundance: -
v_gene: TRBV2
CDR3nt: TGTGCCATCGTTTCGGTCGGTCAGGGGAATGAGCAGTTCTTC
CDR3aa: CAIVSVGQGNEQFF

len: 12
d_gene: -
j_gene: TRBJ1-1
abundance: -
v_gene: TRBV25-1
CDR3nt: TGTGCCAGCTCGACAGGGAACACTGAAGCTTTCTTT
CDR3aa: CASSTGNTEAFF

len: 17
d_gene: TRBD2
j_gene: TRBJ2-1
abundance: once
v_gene: TRBV11-2
CDR3nt: TGTGCCAGCAGCGCCGGACTAGGTAGGAGGCTTGGCAATGAGCAGTTCTTC
CDR3aa: CASSAGLGRRLGNEQFF

len: 15
d_gene: -
j_gene: TRBJ1-5
abundance: -
v_gene: TRBV11-2
CDR3nt: TGTGCCAGCAGCTTAGGCTCAGGGTCGGGCCAGCCCCAGCATTTT
CDR3aa: CASSLGSGSGQPQHF

len: 16
d_gene: TRBD2
j_gene: TRBJ2-1
abundance: once
v_gene: TRBV5-1
CDR3nt: TGCGCCAGCAGCTTTCGACTAGCGGGAGGCTACAATGAGCAGTTCTTC
CDR3aa: CASSFRLAGGYNEQFF

len: 12
d_gene: -
j_gene: TRBJ2-2
abundance: -
v_gene: TRBV15
CDR3nt: TGTGCCACCAGCCATTCAGCCGGGGAGCTGTTTTTT
CDR3aa: CATSHSAGELFF

len: 16
d_gene: TRBD1
j_gene: TRBJ1-1
abundance: -
v_gene: TRBV27
CDR3nt: TGTGCCAGCAGTTTTAGTTTAGGACAGGCCCTCTTTGAAGCTTTCTTT
CDR3aa: CASSFSLGQALFEAFF

len: 11
d_gene: -
j_gene: TRBJ2-5
abundance: -
v_gene: TRBV7-9
CDR3nt: TGTGCCAGCAGCCCCAGCCGGACCCAGTACTTC
CDR3aa: CASSPSRTQYF

len: 15
d_gene: TRBD2
j_gene: TRBJ2-1
abundance: -
v_gene: TRBV6-4
CDR3nt: TGTGCCAGCAGTGACTGGGCTAGCGGAAACAATGAGCAGTTCTTC
CDR3aa: CASSDWASGNNEQFF

len: 15
d_gene: TRBD1
j_gene: TRBJ2-7
abundance: -
v_gene: TRBV27
CDR3nt: TGTGCCAGCAGTCCCTGGACAGGGGGTCAGGGCGAGCAGTACTTC
CDR3aa: CASSPWTGGQGEQYF

len: 17
d_gene: TRBD1
j_gene: TRBJ1-4
abundance: -
v_gene: TRBV7-9
CDR3nt: TGTGCCAGCAGCCCCGTGGACAGGGGGCCTTTTAATGAAAAACTGTTTTTT
CDR3aa: CASSPVDRGPFNEKLFF

len: 14
d_gene: TRBD2
j_gene: TRBJ2-1
abundance: -
v_gene: TRBV30
CDR3nt: TGTGCCTGGAGGGTTAGCGGGAACTACAATGAGCAGTTCTTC
CDR3aa: CAWRVSGNYNEQFF

len: 14
d_gene: -
j_gene: TRBJ2-7
abundance: -
v_gene: TRBV1
CDR3nt: TGCACCAGCAAAAGGACCACCACTACGTTGGAGCAGTACTTC
CDR3aa: CTSKRTTTTLEQYF

len: 14
d_gene: -
j_gene: TRBJ2-3
abundance: -
v_gene: TRBV27
CDR3nt: TGTGCCAGCAGTACCATAGGGGGCACAGATACGCAGTATTTT
CDR3aa: CASSTIGGTDTQYF